Following are 26 T cell receptor beta chains from one sample sequenced in a study of CD8+CD57+ T cells in acquired aplastic anemia. In patients chosen for sequencing, flow cytometry had shown CD8+CD57+ cell expansion. Genomic DNA served as template for TCR beta VDJ and CDR3 profiling. MiXCR, run by TCRdb on the reads, gives a single entry per CDR3 protein. The table includes over 150,000 distinct CDR3 sequences, around 60% detected once. The sequenced sample was sorted CD4+, CD8+, or CD8+CD57+ T cells (not recorded which) from PBMCs. Receptor source: a human donor with aplastic anemia.

This CDR3 reads CASSPRVRGETQYF. The CDR3 nucleotides are TGTGCCAGCAGTCCTCGGGTGCGGGGAGAGACCCAGTACTTC. The chain links TRBV12-3 or TRBV12-4 to TRBJ2-5, with D possibly matching TRBD2 (6 bases). The CDR3 loop spans 14 amino acids. Trimming removed 5 bases from V and 4 bases from J, with 14 bases in between.

This clonotype was detected ten times or more. The chain combines TRBV9 with TRBJ2-3; 16 bases agree with TRBD2. The germline V gene encodes CDR1 SGDLS and CDR2 YYNGEE. CDR3 length: 19 amino acids. The junction had 7 bases not matched to a gene; V was cut back by 1 base and J by 2 bases. CDR3 bases: TGTGCCAGCAGCGTAAAAGGGACTAGCGGGGGGGTTGTCACAGATACGCAGTATTTT. Protein sequence: CASSVKGTSGGVVTDTQYF.

This clonotype was seen a few times. The chain combines TRBV2 with TRBJ1-1; D unclear. The V gene lost 7 bases and the J gene lost 0 bases, with 6 bases spanning the gap. The CDR3 runs 12 residues. CDR1 is SNHLY, CDR2 FYNNEI, per germline. The CDR3: CASTTVNTEAFF. The CDR3 bases are TGTGCCAGCACTACCGTGAACACTGAAGCTTTCTTT. Drawing the rest from reference TRBV2 and TRBJ1-1, the complete variable domain is EPEVTQTPSHQVTQMGQEVILRCVPISNHLYFYWYRQILGQKVEFLVSFYNNEISEKSEIFDDQFSVERPDGSNFTLKIRSTKLEDSAMYFCASTTVNTEAFFGQGTRLTVV.

The chain is built from TRBV2 and TRBJ2-1; 9 positions agree with TRBD2. CDR1 and CDR2 from the germline V gene are SNHLY and FYNNEI. The V gene end was trimmed by 4 bases and the J gene end by 4 bases; junction bases not matched to a gene: 5. The CDR3 has 15 residues. CDR3 protein: CASSGMTSGYNEQFF. CDR3 nucleotide sequence: TGTGCCAGCAGTGGCATGACTAGCGGTTACAATGAGCAGTTCTTC.

This clonotype has only one observation. V usage is TRBV6-1 and J usage is TRBJ1-2; maybe TRBD1 (6 bases). Trimming took 5 bases from V and 2 from J, leaving 18 bases between them. The CDR3 sequence is 16 residues long. Germline loops: CDR1 MNHNS, CDR2 SASEGT. The CDR3 sequence: CASSLTTGTRNYGYTF. CDR3 DNA sequence: TGTGCCAGCAGTCTAACCACAGGGACCCGAAACTATGGCTACACCTTC.

This clonotype was recorded a few times. The chain uses TRBV7-6 and TRBJ1-6, with D hard to call. The CDR3 spans 14 residues. Per the germline V gene, CDR1 is SGHVS and CDR2 is FNYEAQ. V was pared by 3 bases and J by 6 bases, with 9 bases between. The CDR3 DNA sequence: TGTGCCAGCAGCTTCGAGGAGATTAATTCACCCCTCCACTTT. Translated, it gives CASSFEEINSPLHF.

The V and J genes are TRBV9 and TRBJ1-3; 9 nucleotides line up with TRBD1. Germline lookup yields CDR1 SGDLS and CDR2 YYNGEE. This CDR3 is 17 amino acids long. V lost 3 bases to trimming and J lost 1 base; unmatched junction nucleotides: 8. The CDR3 DNA reads TGTGCCAGCAGCGACCGGGACAGGGTCGGGTCTGGAAACACCATATATTTT. Its translation is CASSDRDRVGSGNTIYF.

This chain joins TRBV20-1 and TRBJ1-1; TRBD1 is a possible D gene (6 bases). V was trimmed by 3 bases and J by 1 base, leaving 12 bases between them. The CDR3 extends over 14 amino acids. Germline V gives CDR1 DFQATT, CDR2 SNEGSKA (reference sequence). CDR3 in DNA: TGCAGTGCTAGGGAGAACAGGGCGAACACTGAAGCTTTCTTT. Its translation: CSARENRANTEAFF.

This clonotype was detected ten times or more. This chain links TRBV7-8 with TRBJ1-5; D is uncertain. Trimming cost V 3 bases and J 8 bases, with 20 bases left between them. CDR1 and CDR2 from the germline V gene are SGHVS and FQNEAQ. This CDR3 has 16 amino acids. CDR3 sequence (DNA): TGTGCCAGCAGCTTCAGAGGGAGGGCCGAGGTAAAGCCCCAGCATTTT. It yields the protein CASSFRGRAEVKPQHF.

This clonotype was picked up one time. The V call is TRBV2, the J call TRBJ1-6; tentatively, D is TRBD1 (6 bases). Germline values: CDR1 SNHLY, CDR2 FYNNEI. The length of the CDR3 is 13 residues. Trimming left V 5 bases short and J 10 bases short, with 12 bases between. DNA of the CDR3: TGTGCCAGCAGTCAAGACAGGAGGTCACCCCTCCACTTT. Translated, it gives CASSQDRRSPLHF.

This chain links TRBV7-9 with TRBJ1-2, with TRBD1 as a possible D gene (5 bases). The CDR3 is 13 amino acids. V was shortened by 5 bases and J by 8 bases, with 15 bases between the two germline ends. CDR1 is SEHNR and CDR2 is FQNEAQ in the germline V gene (reference sequence). The DNA for the CDR3 is TGTGCCAGCAGCCCGGGGCTACCGGAAGGCTACACCTTC. It codes for CASSPGLPEGYTF.

The V and J genes are TRBV2 and TRBJ1-2; D is unclear. Trimming removed 3 bases from V and 7 bases from J, with 9 bases in between. Germline V lookup: CDR1 SNHLY, CDR2 FYNNEI. There are 12 residues in the CDR3. CDR3 residues: CASSDSLFGYTF. CDR3 in DNA: TGTGCCAGCAGTGATTCCCTATTTGGCTACACCTTC. The full variable domain, in which reference TRBV2 and TRBJ1-2 provide the parts outside the CDR3, is EPEVTQTPSHQVTQMGQEVILRCVPISNHLYFYWYRQILGQKVEFLVSFYNNEISEKSEIFDDQFSVERPDGSNFTLKIRSTKLEDSAMYFCASSDSLFGYTFGSGTRLTVV.

The chain employs TRBV28 and TRBJ2-7; tentatively, D is TRBD2 (6 bases). Trimming pared 1 base from V and 0 bases from J, leaving 16 bases between. Germline V gene lookup returns CDR1 MDHEN and CDR2 SYDVKM. The CDR3 runs 17 residues. For the CDR3, the DNA is TGTGCCAGCAGTTTATTAGCGGTTCGGGCTACCTCCTACGAGCAGTACTTC. This sequence encodes CASSLLAVRATSYEQYF.

This clonotype was seen ten or more times. The chain has TRBV4-2 and TRBJ2-3; perhaps TRBD1 as D (6 bases). The V gene lost 2 bases and the J gene lost 3 bases, with 18 bases spanning the gap. Per the germline V gene, CDR1 is LGHNA and CDR2 is YNFKEQ. This CDR3 is 17 amino acids long. CDR3 sequence reads: CASSQPLQGEGTDTQYF. The DNA of the CDR3 is TGTGCCAGCAGCCAACCACTACAGGGAGAGGGTACAGATACGCAGTATTTT.

This clonotype was recorded many times. The J gene is TRBJ1-6, the V gene TRBV6-5; 12 nucleotides align to TRBD1. CDR1 and CDR2 (germline): MNHEY, SVGAGI. The CDR3 loop spans 16 amino acids. Trimming took 0 bases from V and 8 from J; bases not matched to a gene: 2. The CDR3 protein is CASSYSGTGGHSPLHF. The CDR3 DNA reads as TGTGCCAGCAGTTACTCGGGGACAGGGGGCCATTCACCCCTCCACTTT.

The genes are TRBV19 and TRBJ2-7, with a possible D match to TRBD1 (6 bases). Trimming stripped 4 bases from V and 4 bases from J, with 20 bases between. There are 16 residues in the CDR3. Germline V gene lookup returns CDR1 LNHDA and CDR2 SQIVND (reference sequence). CDR3 sequence (DNA): TGTGCCAGTAGTACCAGTCCAGGGGACCTTTTGTACGAGCAGTACTTC. This sequence encodes CASSTSPGDLLYEQYF.

The gene calls are TRBV9 and TRBJ1-1; no definite D call. The V and J ends lost 0 bases and 4 bases respectively, with 13 bases between them. From germline, CDR1 is SGDLS and CDR2 YYNGEE. The CDR3 runs 15 residues. DNA for the CDR3: TGTGCCAGCAGCGTAGACGGGCAAGGGAGCACTGAAGCTTTCTTT. Its protein is CASSVDGQGSTEAFF.

This clonotype was seen ten or more times. The rearrangement links TRBV6-5 to TRBJ2-7; TRBD1 matches 9 bases. With 1 base clipped from V and 7 bases from J, the junction kept 14 bases outside the gene matches. The V gene's germline CDR1 is MNHEY and CDR2 SVGAGI. The CDR3 runs to 17 residues. Here the CDR3 DNA reads TGTGCCAGCAGTTACTATTCGCTCGAGGACAGGGGATGGGAGCAGTACTTC. This sequence encodes CASSYYSLEDRGWEQYF.

This clonotype was seen ten or more times. This chain uses TRBV12-3 or TRBV12-4 with TRBJ2-3, with TRBD1 matching over 9 bases. CDR3 length: 16 residues. After removal of 5 bases from V and 3 bases from J, the junction contained 9 bases not matched to a gene. The CDR3 spells CASSRWTGELTDTQYF. The CDR3 nucleotides are TGTGCCAGCAGTCGCTGGACAGGGGAACTTACAGATACGCAGTATTTT.

Regarding this clonotype: Being one base from a much bigger clone, this may be a read error. The CDR3 does not end in the conserved phenylalanine or tryptophan, so this is likely a read error. This chain connects TRBV5-1 to TRBJ2-7; 7 bases map to TRBD1. The germline CDR1 and CDR2 sequences are SGHRS and YFSETQ. The CDR3 consists of 12 residues. V lost 4 bases, J lost 5 bases, and 3 bases stayed unmatched. The CDR3 DNA reads as TGCGCCAGCAGCAGACAGGGCCACGAGCAGTACCTC. This gives the protein CASSRQGHEQYL.

The sample holds one count of this clonotype. The genes are TRBV20-1 and TRBJ2-7; TRBD2 agrees at 10 bases. This CDR3 is 15 amino acids long. The germline CDR1 and CDR2 sequences are DFQATT and SNEGSKA (reference sequence). J gave up 4 bases and V 5 bases, and 11 bases lay outside the gene matches. DNA for the CDR3: TGCAGTGCTCCAAAGACTAGCGGGCCTATATACGAGCAGTACTTC. This sequence encodes CSAPKTSGPIYEQYF.

This clonotype was detected many times. This sequence joins TRBV7-9 and TRBJ1-5; TRBD1 is a possible D gene (5 bases). The CDR3 is 14 residues long. Trimming left V 1 base short and J 7 bases short, with 11 bases between. Germline assignment: CDR1 SEHNR and CDR2 FQNEAQ (reference sequence). This chain's CDR3 is CASSLGQGNQPQHF. Here the CDR3 DNA reads TGTGCCAGCAGCTTAGGGCAGGGAAACCAGCCCCAGCATTTT.

This clonotype turned up a few times. A junction end diverges from the germline sequence, so it may reflect a read error. This rearrangement joins TRBV7-3 to TRBJ1-2; D uncertain. This CDR3 is 12 amino acids long. Germline assignment: CDR1 SGHTA and CDR2 FQGTGA. The CDR3 region is CASSLRLDGYTF. The CDR3 DNA is TGTGCCAGCAGCTTAAGGTTGGATGGTTACACCTTC.

In nucleotides, the CDR3 is TGTGCCAGCTCGCCGCGTGGGAAGACCCAGTACTTC. It yields the protein CASSPRGKTQYF. The rearrangement uses TRBV6-9 and TRBJ2-5; D gene uncertain. Between the trimmed V and J ends, which lost 8 bases and 6 bases, there was a span of 13 bases. There are 12 residues in the CDR3. Germline CDR1 MNHGY, CDR2 SVAAGI.

As concerns this clonotype: Because the CDR3 is missing its conserved closing phenylalanine or tryptophan, this is likely a read error. The chain employs TRBV29-1 and TRBJ2-1; either TRBD1 or TRBD2 may fit D (6 bases each). The CDR3 consists of 13 residues. Looked up from germline, CDR1 is SQVTM and CDR2 is ANQGSEA. The ends were cut back, 7 bases at V and 7 bases at J, with 17 bases in the middle. This CDR3 reads CSGGVTGPNEQFS. CDR3 in DNA: TGCAGCGGGGGGGTGACAGGTCCGAATGAGCAGTTCTCC.

The chain carries TRBV5-8 and TRBJ1-5; tentatively, D is TRBD1 (5 bases). V lost 2 bases and J lost 0, with 18 bases in between. The germline CDR1 and CDR2 sequences are SGHTS and YDEGEE. The CDR3 runs 18 residues. The CDR3: CASSFHGGGTYSNQPQHF. The CDR3 DNA is TGTGCCAGCAGCTTTCATGGTGGGGGGACCTATAGCAATCAGCCCCAGCATTTT.